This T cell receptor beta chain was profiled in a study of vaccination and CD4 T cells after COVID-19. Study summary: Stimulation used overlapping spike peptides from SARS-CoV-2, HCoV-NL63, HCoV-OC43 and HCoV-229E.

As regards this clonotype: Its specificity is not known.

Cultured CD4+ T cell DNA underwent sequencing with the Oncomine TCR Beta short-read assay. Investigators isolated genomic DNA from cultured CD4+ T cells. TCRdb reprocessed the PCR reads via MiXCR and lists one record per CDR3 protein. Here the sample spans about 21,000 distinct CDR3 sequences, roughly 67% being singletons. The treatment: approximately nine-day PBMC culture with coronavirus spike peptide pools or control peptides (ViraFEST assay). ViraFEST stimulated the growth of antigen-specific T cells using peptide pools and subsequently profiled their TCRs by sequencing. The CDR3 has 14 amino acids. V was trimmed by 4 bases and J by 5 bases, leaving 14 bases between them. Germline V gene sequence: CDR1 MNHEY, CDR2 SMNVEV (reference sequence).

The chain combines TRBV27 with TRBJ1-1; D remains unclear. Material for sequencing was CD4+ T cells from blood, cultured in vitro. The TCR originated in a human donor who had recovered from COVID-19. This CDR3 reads CASSSPGRGTEAFF. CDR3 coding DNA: TGTGCCAGCAGTTCGCCGGGGAGAGGGACTGAAGCTTTCTTT.